This is a list of T cell receptor beta chains from one sample in a study of T cell repertoires in cytomegalovirus infection. TCRdb re-called the reads with MiXCR, one entry per CDR3 protein. The repertoire holds around 310,000 distinct CDR3 sequences, with roughly 15% as singletons. What was sequenced was PBMCs. All receptors derive from a human donor in good health (CMV status not recorded). Some clones in this sample may be carry-over from other donors' samples. Each CDR3 is given with its conserved first and last residue. Each record gives: clone size, V gene, J gene, D gene, CDR3 protein, CDR3 DNA. A D gene is named only where the DNA matches it firmly. Clone size, where shown, is once, few, many, or a class for clones that have expanded.

clone_size: NA; v_call: TRBV4-1; j_call: TRBJ2-3; d_call: TRBD2; cdr3_aa: CASSQDSGGATDTQYF; cdr3_nt: TGCGCCAGCAGCCAAGATAGCGGGGGGGCCACAGATACGCAGTATTTT
clone_size: NA; v_call: TRBV27; j_call: TRBJ2-7; d_call: NA; cdr3_aa: CASSWGDRSYEQYF; cdr3_nt: TGTGCCAGCAGTTGGGGGGATCGCTCCTACGAGCAGTACTTC
clone_size: NA; v_call: TRBV20-1; j_call: TRBJ1-2; d_call: NA; cdr3_aa: CSAAPTATPYGYTF; cdr3_nt: TGCAGTGCGGCCCCCACGGCGACTCCCTATGGCTACACCTTC
clone_size: NA; v_call: TRBV20-1; j_call: TRBJ2-7; d_call: NA; cdr3_aa: CSAKQWLSSYEQYF; cdr3_nt: TGCAGTGCCAAACAATGGCTGTCTAGCTACGAGCAGTACTTC
clone_size: many; v_call: TRBV7-2; j_call: TRBJ2-1; d_call: NA; cdr3_aa: CASSLVSFSRTRGSNEQFF; cdr3_nt: TGTGCCAGCAGCTTAGTCTCCTTTAGTAGGACTAGGGGGTCCAATGAGCAGTTCTTC
clone_size: many; v_call: TRBV6-8; j_call: TRBJ2-3; d_call: TRBD2; cdr3_aa: CASSYQGLSTDTQYF; cdr3_nt: TGTGCCAGCAGTTACCAGGGACTAAGCACAGATACGCAGTATTTT
clone_size: few; v_call: TRBV12-3/TRBV12-4; j_call: TRBJ1-1; d_call: NA; cdr3_aa: CASSLDLGGMRVRYRTEAFF; cdr3_nt: TGTGCCAGCAGTTTAGATTTGGGAGGGATGAGGGTTCGGTACCGTACTGAAGCTTTCTTT
clone_size: many; v_call: TRBV7-8; j_call: TRBJ1-5; d_call: NA; cdr3_aa: CASSSKFDSPAQPQHF; cdr3_nt: TGTGCCAGCAGCTCTAAATTCGATAGCCCAGCCCAGCCCCAGCATTTT
clone_size: NA; v_call: TRBV6-2/TRBV6-3; j_call: TRBJ2-5; d_call: TRBD1; cdr3_aa: CASSYAGQGRGETQYF; cdr3_nt: TGTGCCAGCAGTTACGCCGGACAGGGGAGAGGAGAGACCCAGTACTTC
clone_size: many; v_call: TRBV6-6; j_call: TRBJ1-2; d_call: NA; cdr3_aa: CASSYSMSGGYTF; cdr3_nt: TGTGCCAGCAGTTACTCGATGTCCGGTGGCTACACCTTC
clone_size: many; v_call: TRBV7-2; j_call: TRBJ1-5; d_call: NA; cdr3_aa: CASSFSRYSNQPQHF; cdr3_nt: TGTGCCAGCAGCTTTTCCCGTTATAGCAATCAGCCCCAGCATTTT
clone_size: once; v_call: TRBV5-1; j_call: TRBJ2-3; d_call: TRBD2; cdr3_aa: CASSLAGLGEATDTQYF; cdr3_nt: TGCGCCAGCAGCTTGGCCGGACTAGGAGAAGCCACAGATACGCAGTATTTT
clone_size: few; v_call: TRBV2; j_call: TRBJ1-1; d_call: NA; cdr3_aa: CAASYAGEAFF; cdr3_nt: TGTGCCGCATCTTACGCGGGGGAGGCTTTCTTT
clone_size: many; v_call: TRBV19; j_call: TRBJ1-5; d_call: TRBD1; cdr3_aa: CASQGGDYSNQPQHF; cdr3_nt: TGTGCCAGTCAGGGGGGAGATTATAGCAATCAGCCCCAGCATTTT
clone_size: NA; v_call: TRBV2; j_call: TRBJ2-7; d_call: TRBD2; cdr3_aa: CASSSGLAGLEQYF; cdr3_nt: TGTGCCAGCAGTTCGGGACTAGCGGGGCTTGAGCAGTACTTC
clone_size: many; v_call: TRBV27; j_call: TRBJ1-2; d_call: NA; cdr3_aa: CASRFSYRANGYTF; cdr3_nt: TGTGCCAGTAGATTTTCTTACAGGGCGAATGGCTACACCTTC
clone_size: few; v_call: TRBV19; j_call: TRBJ2-1; d_call: NA; cdr3_aa: CASSMEGSSYNEQFF; cdr3_nt: TGTGCCAGTAGTATGGAGGGAAGCTCCTACAATGAGCAGTTCTTC
clone_size: NA; v_call: TRBV28; j_call: TRBJ2-2; d_call: NA; cdr3_aa: CASSLIGPGELFF; cdr3_nt: TGTGCCAGCAGTTTGATTGGTCCCGGGGAGCTGTTTTTT
clone_size: NA; v_call: TRBV5-6; j_call: TRBJ1-3; d_call: NA; cdr3_aa: CASSPTDTAPGNTIYF; cdr3_nt: TGTGCCAGCAGCCCCACGGACACGGCTCCTGGAAACACCATATATTTT
clone_size: few; v_call: TRBV7-9; j_call: TRBJ2-3; d_call: NA; cdr3_aa: CASSARLLSTDTQYF; cdr3_nt: TGTGCCAGCAGCGCTAGGCTACTAAGCACAGATACGCAGTATTTT
clone_size: few; v_call: TRBV19; j_call: TRBJ1-2; d_call: TRBD1; cdr3_aa: CASSIAAGTGAYGYTF; cdr3_nt: TGTGCCAGTAGTATTGCCGCCGGGACAGGGGCCTATGGCTACACCTTC
clone_size: NA; v_call: TRBV28; j_call: TRBJ2-3; d_call: NA; cdr3_aa: CASSPDLLGDLQYF; cdr3_nt: TGTGCCAGCAGTCCTGACCTTTTAGGGGACTTGCAGTATTTT
clone_size: once; v_call: TRBV27; j_call: TRBJ2-3; d_call: NA; cdr3_aa: CASSSPGLTDTQYF; cdr3_nt: TGTGCCAGCAGTTCGCCGGGACTCACAGATACGCAGTATTTT
clone_size: few; v_call: TRBV19; j_call: TRBJ2-7; d_call: TRBD1; cdr3_aa: CASTQGTGLSYEQYF; cdr3_nt: TGTGCCAGTACCCAGGGGACAGGGCTGTCCTACGAGCAGTACTTC
clone_size: few; v_call: TRBV4-3; j_call: TRBJ2-3; d_call: NA; cdr3_aa: CASSQVGGLMRGTQYF; cdr3_nt: TGCGCCAGCAGCCAAGTCGGGGGGCTAATGCGCGGTACGCAGTATTTT
clone_size: few; v_call: TRBV2; j_call: TRBJ2-3; d_call: NA; cdr3_aa: CASREGYADTQYF; cdr3_nt: TGTGCCAGCAGGGAGGGGTACGCAGATACGCAGTATTTT
clone_size: NA; v_call: TRBV5-1; j_call: TRBJ2-3; d_call: NA; cdr3_aa: CASRQGLNTDTQYF; cdr3_nt: TGCGCCAGCAGACAGGGACTCAACACAGATACGCAGTATTTT
clone_size: many; v_call: TRBV12-5; j_call: TRBJ2-5; d_call: NA; cdr3_aa: CASGLIGETQYF; cdr3_nt: TGTGCTAGTGGTTTGATTGGAGAGACCCAGTACTTC
clone_size: many; v_call: TRBV7-9; j_call: TRBJ2-1; d_call: TRBD2; cdr3_aa: CASSLSSASGGVFDEQFF; cdr3_nt: TGTGCCAGCAGCTTATCGTCGGCCAGCGGGGGGGTATTCGATGAGCAGTTCTTC